The rows below give T cell receptor beta chains drawn from one sample of a study of shared clonotypes between healthy human individuals. Sequencing used immunoSEQ multiplex PCR; TCRdb keeps in-frame clones, though not all of them. The sample includes approximately 2.5 million clones, over 85% of them seen just once. Sequencing used naive CD4+ T cells sorted from blood. These receptors originate from a man younger than 35 in good health. Each CDR3 is given with its conserved first and last residue. A D gene is named only where the DNA matches it firmly. Some rows have no size entry. The others give once, few or many, or a class for an expanded clone.

>NA|TRBV4-3|TRBJ1-2|TRBD1
CASSQEQGINYGYTF
>NA|TRBV19|TRBJ1-5|NA
CASSIVVPSATLHF
>NA|TRBV6-4|TRBJ1-1|NA
CASTYSQNTEAFF
>NA|TRBV6-1|TRBJ1-5|NA
CASSVLQFNQPQHF
>once|TRBV27|TRBJ1-1|TRBD1
CASSLSQGGYTEAFF
>NA|TRBV19|TRBJ2-7|TRBD2
CASSIGQLSGSSYEQYF
>NA|TRBV7-8|TRBJ1-1|NA
CASSLIRAENTEAFF
>NA|TRBV19|TRBJ1-1|NA
CASSIVAGDTEAFF
>once|TRBV28|TRBJ2-5|NA
CASSLQGLGTQYF
>NA|TRBV7-3|TRBJ2-7|NA
CASSRDTSSYEQYF
>few|TRBV25-1|TRBJ1-2|NA
CASSESRHYTF
>NA|TRBV10-3|TRBJ1-2|NA
CAISDLGELGGYTF
>NA|TRBV30|TRBJ1-1|NA
CAWIDAPRLLWGTEAFF
>NA|TRBV11-2|TRBJ1-1|TRBD1
CASSLDGQGAMEAFF
>NA|TRBV5-6|TRBJ2-7|TRBD2
CASSIGLAGSYEQYF
>NA|TRBV11-2|TRBJ2-7|TRBD1
CASSLADRGPYEQYF
>NA|TRBV5-4|TRBJ2-4|NA
CASSLAGGEGKNIQYF